These 7 T cell receptor beta chains originate from one sample sequenced in a study of graft-versus-host responses after intestinal transplantation. No antigen is known for these receptors. The protocol was immunoSEQ multiplex PCR, while the TCRdb copy is restricted to in-frame clones and leaves out a portion. The sample consists of roughly 100,000 clones, roughly 93% of them appearing once. This sample comprised unstimulated CD8+ T cells sorted from spleen or lymph node cells, obtained before intestinal transplant. Receptors were obtained from a human donor who received an intestinal transplant.

The J gene is TRBJ1-3, the V gene TRBV27, with a tentative D call TRBD1 (5 bases). The V end was cut by 5 bases, the J end by 0 bases, with 17 bases between. There are 17 residues in the CDR3. Germline CDR1 and CDR2: MNHEY and SMNVEV (reference sequence). CDR3 nucleotides: TGTGCCAGCAGTCGGGTTTGGTCCAGGGACTCTGGAAACACCATATATTTT. As protein: CASSRVWSRDSGNTIYF.

In nucleotides, the CDR3 is TGTGCCAGCAGTTTGCCGACAGGGGCAACAGGCTACACCTTC. Translating gives CASSLPTGATGYTF. The J gene is TRBJ1-2, the V gene TRBV6-6; 8 bases align to TRBD1. Per germline, CDR1 MNHNY and CDR2 SVGAGI (reference sequence). The junction had 9 bases not matched to a gene; V was cut back by 4 bases and J by 8 bases. The CDR3 extends over 14 amino acids.

This clone appeared once. V is TRBV4-2 and J is TRBJ2-3; a weak D match, TRBD2 (7 bases). Trimming cost V 2 bases and J 4 bases, with 16 bases left between them. The CDR3 totals 16 residues. Per germline, CDR1 LGHNA and CDR2 YNFKEQ. CDR3 sequence reads: CASSQRRGGGADTQYF. The CDR3 region has the DNA TGTGCCAGCAGCCAAAGACGGGGAGGGGGAGCAGATACGCAGTATTTT.

V usage is TRBV10-2 and J usage is TRBJ2-3; no clear D. Germline V gene lookup returns CDR1 WSHSY and CDR2 SAAADI. CDR3 length equals 12 residues. V was cut by 3 bases and J by 14 bases, with 15 bases left in between. As DNA, the CDR3 is TGCGCCAGCAGTGATTCACTATTCCCGCGGTATTTT. Translation: CASSDSLFPRYF.

This chain connects TRBV27 to TRBJ2-7; no definite D call. Trimming shortened V by 7 bases and J by 0 bases, and 7 bases separated the two germline ends. The CDR3 spans 12 residues. Germline values: CDR1 MNHEY, CDR2 SMNVEV (reference sequence). The CDR3 sequence is CASKDSSYEQYF. The CDR3 DNA is TGTGCCAGCAAGGATAGCTCCTACGAGCAGTACTTC.

The J gene is TRBJ1-1, the V gene TRBV5-6, with 8 bases fitting TRBD1. In germline, CDR1 is SGHDT, CDR2 YYEEEE. Losses at the gene ends were 3 bases for V and 6 bases for J; bases not matched to a gene: 7. The CDR3 is made up of 14 amino acids. This CDR3 is CASSYFTGGSEAFF. Written as DNA, the CDR3 is TGTGCCAGCAGCTATTTTACAGGGGGGTCTGAAGCTTTCTTT.

The chain combines TRBV6-5 with TRBJ2-7; D is undetermined. This CDR3 comprises 11 residues. V lost 7 bases and J 5 bases, leaving 9 bases between the germline ends. Germline V lookup: CDR1 MNHEY, CDR2 SVGAGI. CDR3 sequence reads: CASTAGNEQYF. Written as DNA, the CDR3 is TGTGCCAGCACGGCCGGAAACGAGCAGTACTTC.